The next 19 T cell receptor beta chains were all read from a single sample in a study of T cells in Graves' hyperthyroidism and ophthalmopathy. TCR beta CDR3 sequences were amplified from RNA transcripts. When the TCR CDR3 underwent first-round RT-PCR, the HTBI primer set was used. A single record per CDR3 protein comes from TCRdb applying MiXCR to the multiplex PCR reads. The table has approximately 400,000 distinct CDR3 sequences, around 13% seen once. The sample was blood. The receptor source for this set is an older woman with Graves' hyperthyroidism.

This clonotype came up many times. V gene TRBV11-3 combines with J gene TRBJ1-1, with D possibly being TRBD1 (6 bases). Trimming took 0 bases from V and 11 from J, leaving 16 bases between them. There are 14 residues in the CDR3. Germline V gives CDR1 SGHNT, CDR2 YENEEA. CDR3 sequence reads: CASSLEQRGGPAFF. The DNA for the CDR3 is TGTGCCAGCAGCTTAGAACAAAGGGGGGGGCCGGCTTTCTTT. Full variable domain (outside the CDR3, taken from reference TRBV11-3 and TRBJ1-1): EAGVVQSPRYKIIEKKQPVAFWCNPISGHNTLYWYLQNLGQGPELLIRYENEEAVDDSQLPKDRFSAERLKGVDSTLKIQPAELGDSAVYLCASSLEQRGGPAFFGQGTRLTVV.

The gene calls are TRBV20-1 and TRBJ2-3; D remains unclear. The length of the CDR3 is 13 residues. Trimming cost V 3 bases and J 6 bases, with 13 bases left between them. The germline V gene has CDR1 DFQATT and CDR2 SNEGSKA (reference sequence). CDR3 protein: CSASDFAPDTQYF. The CDR3 DNA reads as TGCAGTGCTAGCGACTTCGCCCCGGATACGCAGTATTTT.

This clonotype came up many times. The V and J genes are TRBV20-1 and TRBJ1-1; D is ambiguous. Germline loops: CDR1 DFQATT, CDR2 SNEGSKA (reference sequence). V lost 6 bases and J 1 base, leaving 6 bases between the germline ends. This CDR3 contains 11 residues. The CDR3 loop reads CSAARNTEAFF. CDR3 coding DNA: TGCAGTGCGGCTAGGAACACTGAAGCTTTCTTT.

About this clonotype: Because the CDR3 is missing its conserved closing phenylalanine or tryptophan, this is likely a read error. CDR3 sequence reads: CASSPQRQGTDSPLHL. CDR3 DNA: TGTGCCAGCTCACCACAGAGACAGGGGACTGATTCACCCCTCCACCTT. The chain couples TRBV18 to TRBJ1-6; TRBD1 matches 8 bases. The CDR3 totals 16 residues. CDR1 is KGHSH, CDR2 LQKENI, per germline. V lost 1 base, J lost 8 bases, and 7 bases stayed unmatched.

This clonotype was counted ten times or more. This sequence joins TRBV3-1 and TRBJ1-2, with D possibly matching TRBD1 (6 bases). CDR3 length: 13 amino acids. V was pared by 1 base and J by 8 bases, with 11 bases between. Germline CDR1 is LGHDT and CDR2 is YNNKEL (reference sequence). The chain's CDR3 is CASSQGGRGGYTF. CDR3 in DNA: TGTGCCAGCAGCCAAGGGGGGCGCGGAGGCTACACCTTC. Full variable domain (rest looked up from reference TRBV3-1 and TRBJ1-2): DTAVSQTPKYLVTQMGNDKSIKCEQNLGHDTMYWYKQDSKKFLKIMFSYNNKELIINETVPNRFSPKSPDKAHLNLHINSLELGDSAVYFCASSQGGRGGYTFGSGTRLTVV.

The table lists this clonotype with a few counts. V and J are TRBV20-1 and TRBJ1-2; D possibly corresponds to TRBD1 (6 bases). This CDR3 has 13 amino acids. The V gene's germline CDR1 is DFQATT and CDR2 SNEGSKA (reference sequence). V was shortened by 6 bases and J by 7 bases, with 18 bases between the two germline ends. The CDR3 DNA is TGCAGTGCGAGTACAGGGATGTCTAGTGGCTACACCTTC. It encodes CSASTGMSSGYTF.

This chain joins TRBV11-3 and TRBJ2-3; 9 bases are a match to TRBD2. CDR1 is SGHNT, CDR2 YENEEA, per germline. This CDR3 is 17 amino acids long. V shed 0 bases, J shed 5 bases, and the junction held 9 bases outside the gene matches. The CDR3 nucleotides are TGTGCCAGCAGCTTAGATCCTAGCGGGACCACTGGAGATACGCAGTATTTT. Its protein product is CASSLDPSGTTGDTQYF. Combining the CDR3 with reference TRBV11-3 and TRBJ2-3 gives the whole variable domain EAGVVQSPRYKIIEKKQPVAFWCNPISGHNTLYWYLQNLGQGPELLIRYENEEAVDDSQLPKDRFSAERLKGVDSTLKIQPAELGDSAVYLCASSLDPSGTTGDTQYFGPGTRLTVL.

This clonotype was seen ten or more times. The rearrangement joins TRBV20-1 to TRBJ2-3; 9 bases map to TRBD2. CDR1 is DFQATT, CDR2 SNEGSKA, per germline (reference sequence). The J segment lost 4 bases and the V segment lost 8 bases, leaving 13 bases of the junction unmatched. The length of the CDR3 is 15 residues. CDR3 residues: CSWREGRGRADTQYF. DNA for the CDR3: TGCAGTTGGCGGGAGGGCCGTGGGAGAGCAGATACGCAGTATTTT.

The rearrangement uses TRBV6-1 and TRBJ1-5; the match to TRBD1 covers 7 bases. Germline CDR1 and CDR2: MNHNS and SASEGT. V lost 7 bases to trimming and J lost 0 bases; unmatched junction nucleotides: 6. The CDR3 loop spans 15 amino acids. The DNA of the CDR3 is TGTGCCAGCATCGGAGACAGGGCTAGCAATCAGCCCCAGCATTTT. This sequence encodes CASIGDRASNQPQHF.

The rearrangement joins TRBV10-3 to TRBJ2-3; D is unresolved. This CDR3 spans 13 amino acids. Germline V CDR1 and CDR2: ENHRY, SYGVKD. V was shortened by 4 bases and J by 2 bases, with 7 bases between the two germline ends. The CDR3 DNA is TGTGCCATCAGTGGGTCGGCCACAGATACGCAGTATTTT. It codes for CAISGSATDTQYF.

The chain carries TRBV20-1 and TRBJ2-7; TRBD2 matches 8 bases. Germline loops: CDR1 DFQATT, CDR2 SNEGSKA (reference sequence). The V and J ends lost 0 bases and 1 base, in that order; junction bases with no gene match: 11. The CDR3 covers 17 residues. The CDR3 is CSARDRAGVGGSYEQYF. The CDR3 coding sequence is TGCAGTGCTAGAGATCGAGCGGGAGTTGGGGGGTCCTACGAGCAGTACTTC.

The chain joins TRBV6-2 or TRBV6-3 to TRBJ2-4; no clear D gene. The CDR3 runs 15 residues. Germline values: CDR1 MNHEY, CDR2 SVGEGT. The V gene lost 0 bases and the J gene lost 6 bases, with 12 bases spanning the gap. The CDR3 sequence is CASSYSWLGLNIQYF. CDR3 nucleotide sequence: TGTGCCAGCAGTTACTCCTGGTTAGGGTTAAACATTCAGTACTTC.

This clonotype has more than one count but fewer than ten. The CDR3 DNA sequence: TGTGCCTGGAGTAATTCAGTCCGGACTCCCTTCTACGAGCAGTACTTC. This translates into CAWSNSVRTPFYEQYF. This chain links TRBV30 with TRBJ2-7, with D perhaps TRBD2 (5 bases). V was cut by 2 bases and J by 3 bases, with 20 bases left in between. The CDR3 covers 16 residues. Germline-derived CDR1 and CDR2 are GTSNPN and SVGIG (reference sequence).

There are many counts of this clonotype. This sequence joins TRBV27 and TRBJ2-7; a possible D gene is TRBD2 (6 bases). Trimming stripped 8 bases from V and 1 base from J, with 18 bases between. Germline values: CDR1 MNHEY, CDR2 SMNVEV (reference sequence). This CDR3 comprises 15 residues. CDR3 region: CASPDIGSGSYEQYF. The CDR3, as DNA: TGTGCCAGCCCGGATATCGGTAGCGGATCCTACGAGCAGTACTTC.

The chain recombines TRBV3-1 with TRBJ2-1; no clear D gene. The CDR3 consists of 14 residues. Germline CDR1 reads LGHDT; CDR2 reads YNNKEL (reference sequence). Trimming shortened V by 1 base and J by 6 bases, and 10 bases separated the two germline ends. The CDR3 DNA reads as TGTGCCAGCAGCCAAGTGGGGTCGGGCAATGAGCAGTTCTTC. Translation: CASSQVGSGNEQFF.

The V gene is TRBV29-1, the J gene TRBJ1-2; 7 nucleotides line up with TRBD1. CDR1 and CDR2 (germline): SQVTM, ANQGSEA. V was clipped by 7 bases and J by 4 bases; unmatched bases: 9. This CDR3 has 13 amino acids. The CDR3 DNA reads TGCAGCGCAGAGGGACAGACTTCCTATGGCTACACCTTC. Its translation is CSAEGQTSYGYTF. Variable domain in full (rest from reference TRBV29-1 and TRBJ1-2): SAVISQKPSRDICQRGTSLTIQCQVDSQVTMMFWYRQQPGQSLTLIATANQGSEATYESGFVIDKFPISRPNLTFSTLTVSNMSPEDSSIYLCSAEGQTSYGYTFGSGTRLTVV.

The chain links TRBV30 to TRBJ2-1, with TRBD2 identical over 7 bases. The CDR3 is 15 residues long. V shed 1 base, J shed 7 bases, and the junction held 10 bases outside the gene matches. In germline, CDR1 is GTSNPN, CDR2 SVGIG (reference sequence). This CDR3 is CAWSGGGGFENEQFF. The CDR3 DNA reads TGTGCCTGGAGTGGGGGGGGGGGATTCGAAAATGAGCAGTTCTTC.

The genes are TRBV4-1 and TRBJ2-3; D is unclear. Germline loops: CDR1 MGHRA, CDR2 YSYEKL. The CDR3 contains 13 residues. The V and J ends lost 1 base and 4 bases respectively, with 6 bases between them. The CDR3 DNA sequence: TGCGCCAGCAGCCAAGCTAGGGCAGATACGCAGTATTTT. Amino acid sequence: CASSQARADTQYF.

This clonotype has a handful of counts. This chain joins TRBV29-1 and TRBJ2-5; 10 positions agree with TRBD2. The trim removed 4 bases at V and 5 bases at J, leaving 7 bases unmatched. The CDR3 covers 14 residues. Per the germline V gene, CDR1 is SQVTM and CDR2 is ANQGSEA. CDR3 region: CSVVEAGGPETQYF. The DNA of the CDR3 is TGCAGCGTTGTAGAAGCGGGAGGGCCGGAGACCCAGTACTTC.